Listed below are T cell receptor beta chains from one sample, sequenced in a study of Ad26.COV2.S vaccination and SARS-CoV-2 variants. Produced via immunoSEQ multiplex PCR; TCRdb's table is partial and in-frame only. The sample comprises some 370,000 clones, roughly 80% of which are singletons, and around 7% rests with the top ten. The sequencing used peripheral blood, collected in a trial of Ad26.COV2.S vaccine versus placebo. Receptors were obtained from a person aged 18-65 years who received the Ad26.COV2.S COVID-19 vaccine or a placebo. CDR3s include the opening cysteine and the closing phenylalanine or tryptophan. D genes are given only for firm matches. The size field is filled for only some rows; it gives once, few, many or a size class.

j_call d_call v_call clone_size cdr3_aa cdr3_nt
TRBJ1-5 TRBD1 TRBV25-1 - CASSDRVQPQHF TGTGCCAGCAGCGACAGGGTTCAGCCCCAGCATTTT
TRBJ2-3 - TRBV7-2 - CASSLISDTQYF TGTGCCAGCAGCCTTATCTCAGATACGCAGTATTTT
TRBJ2-6 - TRBV20-1 - CSASRGANGGANVLTF TGCAGTGCTAGTCGGGGGGCGAATGGTGGGGCCAACGTCCTGACTTTC
TRBJ2-7 - TRBV27 few CASSLSGGYEQYF TGTGCCAGCAGTTTATCTGGCGGATACGAGCAGTACTTC
TRBJ2-7 TRBD2 TRBV5-4 - CASSFQRGSYEQYF TGTGCCAGCAGCTTTCAGCGGGGCTCCTACGAGCAGTACTTC
TRBJ1-5 - TRBV30 few CAWKGPTGPQHF TGTGCCTGGAAAGGACCCACCGGGCCCCAGCATTTT
TRBJ2-7 - TRBV11-2 few CASSLSNAVPEQYF TGTGCCAGCAGCTTATCAAACGCCGTTCCGGAGCAGTACTTC
TRBJ2-5 TRBD2 TRBV24-1 - CATSGGGETQYF TGTGCCACCAGTGGGGGAGGGGAGACCCAGTACTTC
TRBJ1-5 TRBD1 TRBV5-5 - CASSLVGGDQPQHF TGTGCCAGCAGCTTGGTAGGGGGCGATCAGCCCCAGCATTTT
TRBJ2-5 TRBD2 TRBV5-4 once CASSLPSGDSTQYF TGTGCCAGCAGCTTGCCTAGCGGGGATTCGACCCAGTACTTC
TRBJ2-7 - TRBV29-1 - CSVKNNDQYF TGCAGCGTTAAGAACAACGACCAGTACTTC
TRBJ2-1 - TRBV9 - CASSTDLSSYNEQFF TGTGCCAGCAGCACGGACCTGAGCTCCTACAATGAGCAGTTCTTC
TRBJ1-2 - TRBV9 - CASSVASAGAFYGYTF TGTGCCAGCAGCGTAGCTTCGGCAGGGGCTTTCTATGGCTACACCTTC
TRBJ1-2 TRBD1 TRBV10-3 - CAISEASDRALNYGYTF TGTGCCATCAGTGAGGCGTCCGACAGGGCCCTTAACTATGGCTACACCTTC
TRBJ2-3 TRBD1 TRBV2 - CAGGQGVTDTQYF TGTGCCGGGGGACAGGGGGTCACAGATACGCAGTATTTT
TRBJ1-3 TRBD1 TRBV6-1 - CASSAWAGGLGNTIYF TGTGCCAGCAGTGCGTGGGCAGGGGGCCTCGGAAACACCATATATTTT
TRBJ2-7 - TRBV5-1 - CASSLVGHNYEQYF TGCGCCAGCAGCTTGGTCGGCCACAACTACGAGCAGTACTTC
TRBJ2-3 - TRBV5-1 - CASSPTAWGTDTQYF TGCGCCAGCAGCCCGACTGCTTGGGGCACAGATACGCAGTATTTT
TRBJ2-2 TRBD2 TRBV30 - CAWIKTSLGTGELFF TGTGCCTGGATAAAGACTAGCCTTGGGACCGGGGAGCTGTTTTTT
TRBJ2-3 - TRBV11-2 - CASSSFGNRDTDTQYF TGTGCCAGCAGCTCCTTCGGGAATCGGGATACAGATACGCAGTATTTT
TRBJ1-5 - TRBV6-5 - CASRLQINSNQPQHF TGTGCCAGCAGATTACAGATTAATAGCAATCAGCCCCAGCATTTT
TRBJ1-6 - TRBV27 - CASSFGQGNSPLHF TGTGCCAGCAGTTTCGGTCAGGGAAATTCACCCCTCCACTTT
TRBJ2-2 TRBD1 TRBV5-4 - CASSTYQTGGTGELFF TGTGCCAGCAGCACATACCAGACAGGGGGCACCGGGGAGCTGTTTTTT
TRBJ2-2 TRBD2 TRBV6-6 - CASSYSSGGRTGELFF TGTGCCAGCAGTTACTCTAGCGGGGGTCGAACCGGGGAGCTGTTTTTT
TRBJ2-7 - TRBV6-5 - CASTSGGGSSYEQYF TGTGCCAGCACCTCAGGTGGAGGGTCATCCTACGAGCAGTACTTC
TRBJ1-4 TRBD1 TRBV4-1 - CASSHPTGDLKLFF TGCGCCAGCAGCCACCCGACAGGGGACTTAAAACTGTTTTTT
TRBJ2-7 - TRBV2 - CASSSYEQYF TGTGCCAGCAGTTCCTATGAGCAGTACTTC
TRBJ1-2 - TRBV7-2 - CASSLLGVNYGYTF TGTGCCAGCAGCTTATTGGGGGTGAACTATGGCTACACCTTC
TRBJ1-5 - TRBV4-3 - CASSRGRNQPQHF TGCGCCAGCAGCCGAGGGAGGAATCAGCCCCAGCATTTT
TRBJ2-5 - TRBV13 - CASSSDRGGETQYF TGTGCCAGCAGCTCCGACCGGGGAGGAGAGACCCAGTACTTC
TRBJ2-2 TRBD2 TRBV6-5 - CASSGIAGVTGELFF TGTGCCAGCAGCGGTATAGCGGGAGTCACCGGGGAGCTGTTTTTT
TRBJ2-7 - TRBV7-9 - CASSLLGRYEQYF TGTGCCAGCAGCCTTCTTGGGCGGTACGAGCAGTACTTC
TRBJ2-1 - TRBV5-1 - CASSLGDLYNEQFF TGCGCCAGCAGCTTGGGGGACTTATACAATGAGCAGTTCTTC
TRBJ1-6 - TRBV7-9 few CASSLDNSPLHF TGTGCCAGCAGCTTAGATAATTCACCCCTCCACTTT
TRBJ1-6 - TRBV6-5 - CASRTDSGSPLHF TGTGCCAGCAGAACCGATAGTGGGTCACCCCTCCACTTT
TRBJ1-1 - TRBV9 once CASSPVGATEAFF TGTGCCAGCAGCCCCGTGGGGGCCACTGAAGCTTTCTTT
TRBJ2-3 TRBD2 TRBV29-1 - CSVGVLAGGADTQYF TGCAGCGTGGGGGTGCTAGCGGGAGGCGCAGATACGCAGTATTTT
TRBJ2-7 TRBD2 TRBV18 - CASSPPLADEQYF TGTGCCAGCTCACCACCACTAGCGGACGAGCAGTACTTC
TRBJ2-5 - TRBV7-9 once CASSLFGGREETQYF TGTGCCAGCAGCTTATTTGGGGGCCGGGAAGAGACCCAGTACTTC
TRBJ1-4 - TRBV19 - CASTLGRKLFF TGTGCCAGTACTCTCGGAAGGAAACTGTTTTTT
TRBJ2-3 - TRBV29-1 - CSVASYTDTQYF TGCAGCGTCGCCTCTTACACAGATACGCAGTATTTT
TRBJ1-2 - TRBV18 - CASSPRRGNGYTF TGTGCCAGCTCACCGCGCAGGGGAAATGGCTACACCTTC
TRBJ2-1 TRBD2 TRBV6-5 - CASSYATSGSSNEQFF TGTGCCAGCAGTTACGCTACTAGCGGGAGTAGCAATGAGCAGTTCTTC
TRBJ2-7 - TRBV19 - CASSGRFSYEQYF TGTGCCAGTAGTGGACGGTTTTCCTACGAGCAGTACTTC
TRBJ2-2 - TRBV5-6 once CASSLSLNTGELFF TGTGCCAGCAGCTTGAGCCTGAACACCGGGGAGCTGTTTTTT
TRBJ2-7 TRBD2 TRBV9 - CASSLRAAGAIYEQYF TGTGCCAGCAGCCTGAGGGCAGCGGGGGCGATCTACGAGCAGTACTTC
TRBJ1-1 - TRBV12-3/TRBV12-4 - CASSLERAFF TGTGCCAGCAGTTTGGAACGTGCTTTCTTT
TRBJ1-5 TRBD1 TRBV10-3 - CAIRDSLNQPQHF TGTGCCATCCGGGACAGCCTCAATCAGCCCCAGCATTTT
TRBJ1-6 - TRBV12-5 few CASGPRNSPLHF TGTGCTAGTGGCCCAAGAAATTCACCCCTCCACTTT
TRBJ1-1 - TRBV24-1 - CATSDGTPNTEAFF TGTGCCACCAGTGATGGGACACCGAACACTGAAGCTTTCTTT
TRBJ2-1 TRBD2 TRBV5-5 - CASPGGSGSYNEQFF TGTGCCAGCCCGGGGGGTAGCGGTTCCTACAATGAGCAGTTCTTC
TRBJ2-3 TRBD1 TRBV2 - CASSDRQGISDTQYF TGTGCCAGCAGCGACCGACAGGGGATCTCAGATACGCAGTATTTT
TRBJ1-5 - TRBV4-2 - CASSHGGGNQPQHF TGTGCCAGCAGCCATGGGGGGGGCAATCAGCCCCAGCATTTT
TRBJ1-1 - TRBV7-9 - CASSLQGINTEAFF TGTGCCAGCAGCTTACAGGGGATAAACACTGAAGCTTTCTTT
TRBJ1-2 - TRBV5-5 - CASSLWLVQSGYTF TGTGCCAGCAGCTTGTGGTTGGTGCAGAGTGGCTACACCTTC
TRBJ2-1 - TRBV5-4 - CASSLGPGDNEQFF TGTGCCAGCAGCTTGGGCCCAGGGGACAATGAGCAGTTCTTC
TRBJ2-5 TRBD1 TRBV7-9 - CASSYGQGGETQYF TGTGCCAGCAGCTATGGACAGGGGGGAGAGACCCAGTACTTC
TRBJ2-5 - TRBV27 - CASSRTGTRTQYF TGTGCCAGCAGTCGTACGGGGACCCGGACCCAGTACTTC
TRBJ2-5 - TRBV5-1 - CASSFYQETQYF TGCGCCAGCAGCTTCTACCAAGAGACCCAGTACTTC